Below, one T cell receptor beta chain is given with its context. The germline gene is not matched at one end of the junction; a read error may be the cause. This specimen belongs to a study of blood T cell repertoires in COVID-19. At the level of the study: The cDNA or gDNA used as material had been derived from T cells, B-cell-depleted T cells, or PBMCs.

CDR3 size: 11 residues. Germline assignment: CDR1 SGHVS and CDR2 FQNEAQ. TCRdb keeps only in-frame clones here, not all; method: immunoSEQ multiplex PCR. The sample comprises around 130,000 clones, 70% to 85% of which are singletons, and 10% to 15% rests with the top ten. This sequence originates from an older woman with acute or convalescent COVID-19. Sequencing used peripheral blood. The chain couples TRBV7-8 to TRBJ1-3; D is unresolved. Here the CDR3 DNA reads TGTGCCAGCAGTTTAGGGTGGCCCATATATTTT. Protein product: CASSLGWPIYF.